This TCR beta chain comes out of a study of T cell responses to AZD1222 COVID-19 vaccine. Regarding the study as a whole: CD4 TCRs linked to vaccination spanned spike, dominating at 160-218 and 743-854.

TCRdb keeps only in-frame clones here, not all; method: immunoSEQ multiplex PCR. The sample holds 120,000 or so clones, about 92% seen once. Recipients boosted at about 4 weeks or about 12 weeks are pooled. The CDR3 length is 13 residues. With 7 bases removed from V and 2 bases from J, the gap between germline ends came to 14 bases. Germline CDR1 is SQVTM and CDR2 is ANQGSEA. On this clone itself: Its target is unknown.

The chain couples TRBV29-1 to TRBJ1-2, with D possibly matching TRBD1 (5 bases). The specimen was peripheral blood, collected 28 days after the second AZD1222 dose. The TCR originated in an adult who received the AZD1222 COVID-19 vaccine. The CDR3 bases are TGCAGCGCTGGGACTGACCAAAACTATGGCTACACCTTC. It translates to CSAGTDQNYGYTF.